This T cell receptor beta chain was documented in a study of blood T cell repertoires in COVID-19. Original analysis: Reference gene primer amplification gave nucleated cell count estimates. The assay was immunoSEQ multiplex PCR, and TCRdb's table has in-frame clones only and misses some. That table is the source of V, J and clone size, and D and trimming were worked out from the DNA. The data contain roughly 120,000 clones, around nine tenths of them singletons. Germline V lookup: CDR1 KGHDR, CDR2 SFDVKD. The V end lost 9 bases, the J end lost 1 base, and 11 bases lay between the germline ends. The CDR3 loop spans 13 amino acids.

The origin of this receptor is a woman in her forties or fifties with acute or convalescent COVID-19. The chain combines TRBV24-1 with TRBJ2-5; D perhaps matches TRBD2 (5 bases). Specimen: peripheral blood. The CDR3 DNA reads TGTGCCACCGGCACTAGTGGCCAAGAGACCCAGTACTTC. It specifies CATGTSGQETQYF.